This T cell receptor (beta chain) was recorded in a study of identical twins. Study observations and caveats: Cord blood's abundant beta clonotypes had fewer insertions, unlike memory repertoires. Rather than following the same donors, the conclusions depended on cross-sectional statistical analysis.

It was template switching that added a universal primer site, and there were unique molecular identifiers on the cDNA. TCRdb reprocessed the 5' RACE reads with MiXCR, giving one entry per CDR3 protein. The repertoire holds 400,000 to 550,000 distinct CDR3 sequences, with 14% as singletons. On this clonotype itself: Antigen specificity is unknown.

Germline-derived CDR1 and CDR2 are MGHDK and SYGVNS. Trimming cost V 5 bases and J 8 bases, with 13 bases left between them. The CDR3 consists of 13 residues. Separately, the same data were catalogued under a study of yellow fever vaccine responses in identical twins. That study adds: Reportedly, twins' vaccine T cell responses looked partly convergent and partly personalized.

The J gene is TRBJ2-1, the V gene TRBV25-1; D is undetermined. The sequenced material came from CD4+ T cells sorted from blood. The origin of this receptor is a woman under 30 in good health. The CDR3 spells CASSHLPTDEQFF. The CDR3, as DNA: TGTGCCAGCAGTCACCTACCCACCGATGAGCAGTTCTTC.